This TCR beta chain was profiled in a study of T cell clonality in common variable immunodeficiency. This clone was observed many times. Its matching antigen is unknown. The CDR3 extends 3 residues past the end of the read, so its final part is completed from the germline J gene. Whole-study findings and limits: What drives increased CVID clonality needs T cell subpopulation sequencing.

Profiled with immunoSEQ multiplex PCR; TCRdb holds only in-frame clones, not every one. The specimen has tens of thousands of clones, none found just once. The CDR3 covers 14 residues. V lost 1 base and J lost 2, with 6 bases in between. The germline V gene encodes CDR1 KGHSH and CDR2 LQKENI. This sequence originates from a person aged 18 to 75 in good health. The sample taken for sequencing was peripheral blood mononuclear cells. The rearrangement links TRBV18 to TRBJ2-1; D is possibly TRBD1 (6 bases). This CDR3 is CASSPQGAYNEQFF. CDR3 DNA (partial): TGTGCCAGCTCACCACAGGGGGCCTACAATGAG.